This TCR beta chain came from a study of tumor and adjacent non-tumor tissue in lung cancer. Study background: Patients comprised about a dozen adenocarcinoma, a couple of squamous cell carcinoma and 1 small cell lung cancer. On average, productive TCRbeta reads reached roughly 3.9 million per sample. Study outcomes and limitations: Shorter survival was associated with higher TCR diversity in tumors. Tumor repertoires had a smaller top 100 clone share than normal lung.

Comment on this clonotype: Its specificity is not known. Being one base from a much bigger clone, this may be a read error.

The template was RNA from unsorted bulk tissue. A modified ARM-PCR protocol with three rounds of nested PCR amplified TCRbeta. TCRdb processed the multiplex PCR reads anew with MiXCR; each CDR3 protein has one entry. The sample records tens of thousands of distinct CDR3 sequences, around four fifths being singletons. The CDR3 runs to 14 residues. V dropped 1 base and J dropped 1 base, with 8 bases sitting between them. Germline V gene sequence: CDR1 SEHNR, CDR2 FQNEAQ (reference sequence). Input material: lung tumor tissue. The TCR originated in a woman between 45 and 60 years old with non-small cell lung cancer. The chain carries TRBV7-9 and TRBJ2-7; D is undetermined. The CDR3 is CASSLGSSSYEQYF. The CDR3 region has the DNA TGTGCCAGCAGCTTAGGGAGCAGTTCCTACGAGCAGTACTTC.